A single sample gave rise to the 23 T cell receptor beta chains below, sequenced in a study of chemoradiotherapy in HPV16-positive cancers. Profiling relied on immunoSEQ multiplex PCR, and the TCRdb table lists in-frame clones only, not all of them. The sample has roughly 40,000 clones; 75% to 85% are singletons. The sequences come from blood, collected from a patient who underwent chemoradiotherapy. All receptors derive from a human donor with HPV-associated anogenital cancer.

The chain carries TRBV18 and TRBJ1-2, with D possibly matching TRBD1 (5 bases). The V end lost 2 bases, the J end lost 7 bases, and 11 bases lay between the germline ends. The CDR3 has 13 residues. CDR1 KGHSH and CDR2 LQKENI come from the germline V gene. The CDR3 sequence: CASSPEGRIGYTF. CDR3 sequence (DNA): TGTGCCAGCTCACCAGAGGGGCGGATTGGCTACACCTTC.

The chain uses TRBV19 and TRBJ1-2; the D gene is possibly TRBD1 (6 bases). Germline CDR1 and CDR2: LNHDA and SQIVND (reference sequence). This CDR3 has 13 residues. Trimming pared 6 bases from V and 6 bases from J, leaving 14 bases between. The CDR3 region is CASRLQGSDGYTF. The CDR3 DNA reads as TGTGCCAGTAGGCTACAGGGAAGTGATGGCTACACCTTC.

V and J are TRBV21-1 and TRBJ2-7; TRBD2 is the table's D call and was not checked against the DNA. TRBV21-1 corresponds to a pseudogene. This CDR3 comprises 15 residues. The CDR3 spells CASSGRAGGAYEQYF. Here the CDR3 DNA reads TGTGCCAGCAGCGGCCGAGCGGGGGGCGCCTACGAGCAGTACTTC.

The chain recombines TRBV10-2 with TRBJ1-2; D not certain. This CDR3 contains 12 residues. Trimming pared 2 bases from V and 2 bases from J, leaving 3 bases between. Germline V gene data show CDR1 as WSHSY and CDR2 as SAAADI. The CDR3 sequence: CASSEGNYGYTF. The DNA for the CDR3 is TGCGCCAGCAGTGAGGGCAACTATGGCTACACCTTC.

The CDR3 is CASSSVTSGGRVYEQYF. The CDR3 bases are TGTGCCAGCAGCTCGGTGACTAGCGGGGGGCGAGTCTACGAGCAGTACTTC. V gene TRBV13 combines with J gene TRBJ2-7; 13 positions agree with TRBD2. Germline-derived CDR1 and CDR2 are PRHDT and FYEKMQ (reference sequence). With 4 bases clipped from V and 3 bases from J, the junction kept 9 bases outside the gene matches. The CDR3 runs 17 residues.

The chain carries TRBV10-2 and TRBJ2-5; a possible D gene is TRBD2 (6 bases). Trimming took off 5 bases at V and 5 bases at J, with 12 bases between the two ends. The CDR3 runs to 13 residues. Looked up from germline, CDR1 is WSHSY and CDR2 is SAAADI. CDR3 loop: CASSRGGMETQYF. The CDR3 bases are TGCGCCAGCAGTCGTGGAGGGATGGAGACCCAGTACTTC.

The chain uses TRBV7-9 and TRBJ1-6; D may be TRBD1 (5 bases). V was clipped by 6 bases and J by 8 bases, with 14 bases between them. Germline CDR1 reads SEHNR; CDR2 reads FQNEAQ (reference sequence). The CDR3 covers 14 residues. The CDR3 sequence is CASRKGQGDSPLHF. The CDR3 bases are TGTGCCAGCAGAAAGGGGCAAGGGGATTCACCCCTCCACTTT. The full variable domain, completed using reference TRBV7-9 and TRBJ1-6, is DTGVSQNPRHKITKRGQNVTFRCDPISEHNRLYWYRQTLGQGPEFLTYFQNEAQLEKSRLLSDRFSAERPKGSFSTLEIQRTEQGDSAMYLCASRKGQGDSPLHFGNGTRLTVT.

The gene calls are TRBV5-4 and TRBJ1-2, with no clear D. CDR3 size: 13 residues. Looked up from germline, CDR1 is SGHNT and CDR2 is YYREEE (reference sequence). Trimming took 2 bases from V and 2 from J, leaving 7 bases between them. The CDR3 bases are TGTGCCAGCAGCTTAGACGAAAACTATGGCTACACCTTC. Translation: CASSLDENYGYTF.

This sequence joins TRBV5-4 and TRBJ1-3, with 11 bases that match TRBD1. After removal of 2 bases from V and 2 bases from J, the junction contained 3 bases not matched to a gene. The CDR3 loop spans 16 amino acids. Per germline, CDR1 SGHNT and CDR2 YYREEE (reference sequence). CDR3 region: CASSLGQGAAGNTIYF. Written as DNA, the CDR3 is TGTGCCAGCAGCTTAGGACAGGGGGCTGCTGGAAACACCATATATTTT.

The V gene is TRBV6-6, the J gene TRBJ2-1; TRBD2 matches at 7 bases. Germline assignment: CDR1 MNHNY and CDR2 SVGAGI (reference sequence). With 7 bases clipped from V and 15 bases from J, the junction kept 18 bases outside the gene matches. This CDR3 spans 14 amino acids. CDR3 in DNA: TGTGCCAGCACCAAAGGACTAGAAGGCGTAGTACTGTTCTTC. Protein: CASTKGLEGVVLFF.

The rearrangement links TRBV4-1 to TRBJ2-3; 9 bases agree with TRBD2. The germline CDR1 and CDR2 sequences are MGHRA and YSYEKL. The CDR3 is 17 amino acids. The ends lost 3 bases at V and 0 bases at J; junction bases unmatched: 7. The CDR3 sequence: CASSQDPSGASTDTQYF. CDR3 DNA sequence: TGCGCCAGCAGCCAGGACCCTAGCGGGGCTAGCACAGATACGCAGTATTTT.

The V and J genes are TRBV9 and TRBJ1-4; D not resolved. V lost 4 bases and J 5 bases, leaving 15 bases between the germline ends. CDR1 and CDR2 (germline): SGDLS, YYNGEE. There are 15 residues in the CDR3. This CDR3 is CASSPGEGTNEKLFF. Written as DNA, the CDR3 is TGTGCCAGCAGCCCCGGTGAGGGAACCAATGAAAAACTGTTTTTT.

The J gene is TRBJ2-3, the V gene TRBV9; TRBD2 matches at 7 bases. This CDR3 has 14 residues. Unmatched junction bases numbered 3, after V lost 3 bases and J lost 2 bases. The V gene's germline CDR1 is SGDLS and CDR2 YYNGEE. In DNA form, the CDR3 reads TGTGCCAGCAGCGCAGCGGGGTCCACAGATACGCAGTATTTT. Its protein product is CASSAAGSTDTQYF.

This chain connects TRBV7-2 to TRBJ1-5; no firm D call. The germline V gene has CDR1 SGHTA and CDR2 FQGNSA. The V end was cut by 4 bases, the J end by 9 bases, with 13 bases between. The CDR3 has 13 amino acids. The CDR3 here is CASSSDLGGPQHF. The CDR3 nucleotides are TGTGCCAGCAGCTCCGATCTGGGTGGGCCCCAGCATTTT.

The sample holds one count of this clone. The V and J genes are TRBV14 and TRBJ1-4; a weak D match, TRBD1 (5 bases). Trimming removed 2 bases from V and 5 bases from J, with 12 bases in between. Looked up from germline, CDR1 is SGHDN and CDR2 is FVKESK. This CDR3 spans 15 amino acids. DNA for the CDR3: TGTGCCAGCAGCCAAACGAGGGGATGGAATGAAAAACTGTTTTTT. Protein: CASSQTRGWNEKLFF. Combining the CDR3 with reference TRBV14 and TRBJ1-4 gives the whole variable domain EAGVTQFPSHSVIEKGQTVTLRCDPISGHDNLYWYRRVMGKEIKFLLHFVKESKQDESGMPNNRFLAERTGGTYSTLKVQPAELEDSGVYFCASSQTRGWNEKLFFGSGTQLSVL.

J is TRBJ2-6 and V is TRBV2; TRBD1 is a possible D gene (6 bases). Per germline, CDR1 SNHLY and CDR2 FYNNEI. Between the trimmed V and J ends, which lost 11 bases and 3 bases, there was a span of 14 bases. The CDR3 loop spans 14 amino acids. CDR3 DNA: TGTGCCCTTAGCAGGGGAAGTGGGGCCAACGTCCTGACTTTC. This gives the protein CALSRGSGANVLTF. The variable domain in full, completed from reference TRBV2 and TRBJ2-6, reads EPEVTQTPSHQVTQMGQEVILRCVPISNHLYFYWYRQILGQKVEFLVSFYNNEISEKSEIFDDQFSVERPDGSNFTLKIRSTKLEDSAMYFCALSRGSGANVLTFGAGSRLTVL.

The chain joins TRBV9 to TRBJ1-3, with TRBD1 as a possible D gene (5 bases). With 4 bases removed from V and 0 bases from J, the gap between germline ends came to 17 bases. CDR3 size: 17 residues. CDR1 and CDR2 (germline): SGDLS, YYNGEE. Here the CDR3 reads CASSHPAGVHSGNTIYF. The CDR3 nucleotides read TGTGCCAGCAGCCACCCGGCGGGGGTCCACTCTGGAAACACCATATATTTT.

The J gene is TRBJ1-5, the V gene TRBV2, with TRBD1 matching 7 bases. Germline V gene data show CDR1 as SNHLY and CDR2 as FYNNEI. V lost 4 bases and J lost 7; bases outside the gene matches: 7. The CDR3 runs 14 residues. The CDR3 sequence is CASSVQGVGQPQHF. The CDR3 DNA reads as TGTGCCAGCAGTGTTCAGGGGGTGGGACAGCCCCAGCATTTT.

The genes are TRBV18 and TRBJ2-7, with no clear D. The germline CDR1 and CDR2 sequences are KGHSH and LQKENI. V was pared by 0 bases and J by 3 bases, with 9 bases between. The length of the CDR3 is 14 residues. DNA of the CDR3: TGTGCCAGCTCACCACCCGCAACGGGCTACGAGCAGTACTTC. Translation: CASSPPATGYEQYF.

CDR3 in amino acids: CASSPSLPNTEAFF. In nucleotides, the CDR3 is TGTGCCAGCAGCCCGAGCCTACCCAACACTGAAGCTTTCTTT. The genes are TRBV4-2 and TRBJ1-1, with unresolved D. Trimming took off 4 bases at V and 2 bases at J, with 11 bases between the two ends. CDR1 is LGHNA, CDR2 YNFKEQ, per germline. The CDR3 extends over 14 amino acids.

The chain combines TRBV7-4 with TRBJ2-7; TRBD1 agrees at 11 bases. Losses at the gene ends were 5 bases for V and 7 bases for J; bases not matched to a gene: 10. The CDR3 consists of 15 residues. Per the germline V gene, CDR1 is SGHVT and CDR2 is SQSDAQ. As DNA, the CDR3 is TGTGCCAGCAGCCGTAGGGACAGGGGGAATGGGGAGCAGTACTTC. Protein product: CASSRRDRGNGEQYF.

The rearrangement joins TRBV5-1 to TRBJ2-7, with 7 bases lining up with TRBD1. This CDR3 contains 15 residues. The junction had 4 bases not matched to a gene; V was cut back by 1 base and J by 0 bases. Germline CDR1 reads SGHRS; CDR2 reads YFSETQ. CDR3 sequence reads: CASSLRGRSSYEQYF. The CDR3 nucleotides read TGCGCCAGCAGCTTGAGGGGGCGCAGCTCCTACGAGCAGTACTTC.

This sequence joins TRBV6-5 and TRBJ2-2, with 7 bases identical to TRBD1. Germline V gene lookup returns CDR1 MNHEY and CDR2 SVGAGI. The CDR3 consists of 14 residues. The ends lost 5 bases at V and 5 bases at J; junction bases unmatched: 5. The CDR3 nucleotides are TGTGCCAGCAGTGACCTGGACAGGACCGGGGAGCTGTTTTTT. This gives the protein CASSDLDRTGELFF.